This T cell receptor (beta chain) is drawn from a study of blood T cell repertoires in COVID-19. Study background: Both acute and convalescent COVID-19 samples were obtained from the United States, Italy and Spain. Sources were T cells, B-cell-depleted T cells, or PBMCs; the material itself was cDNA or gDNA.

As handled by the study authors: Estimated nucleated cell counts came from reference gene primer amplification. Data came from immunoSEQ multiplex PCR; TCRdb stores just in-frame clones and leaves some out. From that table come the V and J calls and clone size; the DNA was used to work out D and trimming. The sample has 200,000 to 250,000 clones; roughly 90% are singletons. CDR3 size: 14 residues. V shed 4 bases and J shed 5 bases, with 15 bases lying between them. Germline V gives CDR1 SQVTM, CDR2 ANQGSEA. Sequencing was performed on peripheral blood. The chain uses TRBV29-1 and TRBJ1-5; D uncertain. This TCR was recovered from a woman in her sixties or seventies with acute or convalescent COVID-19. As DNA, the CDR3 is TGCAGCGTTGGCGGTACATCTCCGTATCAGCCCCAGCATTTT. Its protein product is CSVGGTSPYQPQHF.